These 3 T cell receptor beta chains originate from one sample sequenced in a study of chronic HIV infection and antiretroviral therapy. TCRdb passed the 5' RACE reads through MiXCR, listing each CDR3 protein once. The sample consists of tens of thousands of distinct CDR3 sequences, under 9.5% of them appearing once. Sequenced: peripheral blood. The receptor source for this set is an adult who had HIV and had not received antiretroviral therapy, or was an uninfected healthy control (not recorded which).

This clonotype was found many times. The chain links TRBV29-1 to TRBJ2-4, with D possibly called TRBD1 or TRBD2 (7 bases each). CDR1 SQVTM and CDR2 ANQGSEA come from the germline V gene. CDR3 length: 13 residues. The V end lost 1 base, the J end lost 7 bases, and 11 bases lay between the germline ends. The CDR3 DNA reads as TGCAGCGTTGAAGTTCAGGGGGGGAACATTCAGTACTTC. Amino acid sequence: CSVEVQGGNIQYF.

This chain links TRBV20-1 with TRBJ2-1; D possibly corresponds to TRBD1 (5 bases). V lost 4 bases, J lost 4 bases, and 20 bases lay in between. The CDR3 totals 16 residues. Germline assignment: CDR1 DFQATT and CDR2 SNEGSKA (reference sequence). CDR3 sequence (DNA): TGCAGTGCTAATAATCGTGACAGAATAAGATACAATGAGCAGTTCTTC. Translating gives CSANNRDRIRYNEQFF.

This clonotype has at least ten counts. The chain joins TRBV11-2 to TRBJ2-3; 10 bases are shared with TRBD1. After removal of 0 bases from V and 6 bases from J, the junction contained 9 bases not matched to a gene. The CDR3 totals 17 residues. The germline gives CDR1 SGHAT, CDR2 FQNNGV. CDR3 sequence (DNA): TGTGCCAGCAGCTTAGAACACCAGACAGGGGGCTCCGATACGCAGTATTTT. Protein sequence: CASSLEHQTGGSDTQYF.